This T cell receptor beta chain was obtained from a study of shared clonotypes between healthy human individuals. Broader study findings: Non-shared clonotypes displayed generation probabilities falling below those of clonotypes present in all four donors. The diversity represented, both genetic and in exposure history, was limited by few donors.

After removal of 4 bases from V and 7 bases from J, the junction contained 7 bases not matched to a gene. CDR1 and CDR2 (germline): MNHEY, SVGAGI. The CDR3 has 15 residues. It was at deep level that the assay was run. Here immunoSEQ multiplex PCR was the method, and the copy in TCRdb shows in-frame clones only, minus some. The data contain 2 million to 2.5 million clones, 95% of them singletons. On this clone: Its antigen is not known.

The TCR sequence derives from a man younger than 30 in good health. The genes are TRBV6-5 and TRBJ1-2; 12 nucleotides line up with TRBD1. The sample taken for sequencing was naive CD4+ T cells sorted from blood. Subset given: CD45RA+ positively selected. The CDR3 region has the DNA TGTGCCAGCAGTTTTGCGGGACAGGGGGCGTCTGGCTACACCTTC. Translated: CASSFAGQGASGYTF.